The 27 T cell receptor beta chains given below trace back to one sample, sequenced in a study of read filtering for tumor transcriptome and immune sequencing. This library used 300 to 450 ng RNA and molecular barcoded adaptors spanning alpha/delta and beta/gamma chains. Using its own MiXCR run on the reads, TCRdb lists one record per CDR3 protein. The sample holds approximately 61,000 distinct CDR3 sequences, roughly a fifth seen once. The specimen sequenced was a population of CD138-negative cells sorted from bone marrow. These receptor sequences come from a donor at least 40 years old with multiple myeloma.

At least ten counts were recorded for this clonotype. V gene TRBV7-3 combines with J gene TRBJ2-6; TRBD1 aligns across 9 bases. The V and J ends lost 10 bases and 2 bases, in that order; junction bases with no gene match: 6. The CDR3 has 15 residues. Germline lookup yields CDR1 SGHTA and CDR2 FQGTGA. CDR3 nucleotides: TGTGCCACGGGACAGGGCGGCCCTGGGGCCAACGTCCTGACTTTC. Amino acid sequence: CATGQGGPGANVLTF.

This clonotype was recorded many times. The gene calls are TRBV19 and TRBJ1-1; no definite D call. The CDR3 totals 13 residues. V lost 6 bases and J lost 7, with 15 bases in between. Germline loops: CDR1 LNHDA, CDR2 SQIVND (reference sequence). The CDR3 sequence is CASRKDKAGEAFF. The CDR3 DNA follows: TGTGCCAGTAGAAAGGATAAGGCAGGTGAAGCTTTCTTT.

This rearrangement joins TRBV5-4 to TRBJ2-3; possibly TRBD1 for D (5 bases). Germline values: CDR1 SGHNT, CDR2 YYREEE (reference sequence). CDR3 length: 14 residues. The V end lost 4 bases, the J end lost 0 bases, and 9 bases lay between the germline ends. The CDR3 loop is CASSPRQSTDTQYF. CDR3 sequence (DNA): TGTGCCAGCAGCCCGAGACAGAGCACAGATACGCAGTATTTT. Complete variable domain (other parts from reference TRBV5-4 and TRBJ2-3): ETGVTQSPTHLIKTRGQQVTLRCSSQSGHNTVSWYQQALGQGPQFIFQYYREEENGRGNFPPRFSGLQFPNYSSELNVNALELDDSALYLCASSPRQSTDTQYFGPGTRLTVL.

This clonotype came up many times. The chain combines TRBV12-3 or TRBV12-4 with TRBJ2-3; D tentatively fits TRBD1 or TRBD2 (5 bases each). The CDR3 is 13 amino acids. Trimming took off 2 bases at V and 4 bases at J, with 7 bases between the two ends. The CDR3 DNA sequence: TGTGCCAGCAGTTTAATGGGGGCAGATACGCAGTATTTT. Translation: CASSLMGADTQYF.

Ten or more counts support this clonotype. This chain links TRBV28 with TRBJ2-6; either TRBD1 or TRBD2 may fit D (7 bases each). Germline CDR1 reads MDHEN; CDR2 reads SYDVKM. This CDR3 spans 18 amino acids. Trimming removed 6 bases at V and 0 bases at J, with 18 bases between. In DNA form, the CDR3 reads TGTGCCAGCAGGCGCCCCCAGGGGGGGCTCTCTGGGGCCAACGTCCTGACTTTC. It codes for CASRRPQGGLSGANVLTF. Combining the CDR3 with reference TRBV28 and TRBJ2-6 gives the whole variable domain DVKVTQSSRYLVKRTGEKVFLECVQDMDHENMFWYRQDPGLGLRLIYFSYDVKMKEKGDIPEGYSVSREKKERFSLILESASTNQTSMYLCASRRPQGGLSGANVLTFGAGSRLTVL.

This clonotype was seen many times. This chain links TRBV6-2 or TRBV6-3 with TRBJ2-7; 8 nucleotides line up with TRBD1. V was clipped by 6 bases and J by 3 bases; unmatched bases: 7. In germline, CDR1 is MNHEY, CDR2 SVGEGT. This CDR3 region has 14 residues. For the CDR3, the DNA is TGTGCCAGCAGAACCGCCGACAGGGGCTACGAGCAGTACTTC. It yields the protein CASRTADRGYEQYF.

This clonotype was seen at least ten times. The chain links TRBV28 to TRBJ1-5; no clear D. The CDR3 is made up of 15 amino acids. Germline V gene sequence: CDR1 MDHEN, CDR2 SYDVKM. The V gene lost 2 bases and the J gene lost 2 bases, with 10 bases spanning the gap. For the CDR3, the DNA is TGTGCCAGCAGTTTAAGGCAGGCGGGCAATCAGCCCCAGCATTTT. Amino acid sequence: CASSLRQAGNQPQHF. Full variable domain (outside the CDR3, taken from reference TRBV28 and TRBJ1-5): DVKVTQSSRYLVKRTGEKVFLECVQDMDHENMFWYRQDPGLGLRLIYFSYDVKMKEKGDIPEGYSVSREKKERFSLILESASTNQTSMYLCASSLRQAGNQPQHFGDGTRLSIL.

The V call is TRBV24-1, the J call TRBJ2-2; TRBD2 is a possible D gene (6 bases). V lost 0 bases and J lost 4, with 8 bases in between. The length of the CDR3 is 15 residues. CDR1 is KGHDR and CDR2 is SFDVKD in the germline V gene. The CDR3 nucleotides are TGTGCCACCAGTGATTTGCCGGGAGCCACCGGGGAGCTGTTTTTT. As protein: CATSDLPGATGELFF.

This clonotype appeared many times. This chain uses TRBV10-2 with TRBJ2-1; D is possibly TRBD2 (6 bases). The ends were cut back, 6 bases at V and 9 bases at J, with 18 bases in the middle. Germline-derived CDR1 and CDR2 are WSHSY and SAAADI. This CDR3 contains 14 residues. CDR3 sequence reads: CASRVRDSLVEQFF. The CDR3 nucleotides are TGCGCCAGCAGGGTCCGGGACTCCCTAGTTGAGCAGTTCTTC.

CDR3 bases: TGTGCTAGTGGCAAAGAGACAGGGCGTCAGCCCCAGCATTTT. The encoded protein is CASGKETGRQPQHF. The chain recombines TRBV12-5 with TRBJ1-5; TRBD1 agrees at 7 bases. The length of the CDR3 is 14 residues. Germline trimming cut 6 bases from V and 6 bases from J; bases unmatched to any gene: 8. Looked up from germline, CDR1 is LGHNT and CDR2 is FRNRAP.

This clonotype was observed many times. The J gene is TRBJ1-1, the V gene TRBV25-1, with D perhaps TRBD1 (6 bases). Germline loops: CDR1 MGHDK, CDR2 SYGVNS. CDR3 length: 13 residues. The V gene lost 5 bases and the J gene lost 9 bases, with 16 bases spanning the gap. Written as DNA, the CDR3 is TGTGCCAGCAGTTCAGGGGCTTCGGGTAAAGCTTTCTTT. Translated: CASSSGASGKAFF.

This clonotype appeared many times. The chain links TRBV18 to TRBJ2-1, with TRBD1 matching 9 bases. The CDR3 contains 14 residues. V lost 4 bases and J lost 7; bases outside the gene matches: 5. CDR1 is KGHSH, CDR2 LQKENI, per germline. CDR3 residues: CASSLTGGFNEQFF. The CDR3 bases are TGTGCCAGCTCACTTACAGGGGGCTTTAATGAGCAGTTCTTC.

About this clonotype itself: It may be a read error: a sequence one base away is much more abundant. The chain carries TRBV28 and TRBJ1-2; 7 bases line up with TRBD1. The CDR3 length is 11 residues. Germline V CDR1 and CDR2: MDHEN, SYDVKM. This CDR3 reads CASSTGVGYIF. CDR3 bases: TGTGCCAGCAGCACAGGGGTTGGCTACATCTTC.

This clonotype was observed a handful of times. One end of the junction does not line up with germline, which may come from a read error. The rearrangement joins TRBV7-7 to TRBJ2-5; TRBD2 might be the D (5 bases). The germline V gene has CDR1 SSHAT and CDR2 FNYEAQ (reference sequence). The CDR3 sequence is 13 residues long. CDR3: CASSQASRETQYF. The CDR3 coding sequence is TGTGCTAGCAGCCAAGCTAGCCGGGAGACCCAGTACTTC.

The chain has TRBV25-1 and TRBJ2-3; D possibly corresponds to TRBD1 (6 bases). This CDR3 comprises 13 residues. With 6 bases removed from V and 1 base from J, the gap between germline ends came to 8 bases. Germline V lookup: CDR1 MGHDK, CDR2 SYGVNS. DNA of the CDR3: TGTGCCAGCAGGGGGGCGGGCACAGATACGCAGTATTTT. This gives the protein CASRGAGTDTQYF. The entire variable domain, with the rest obtained from reference TRBV25-1 and TRBJ2-3, is as follows: EADIYQTPRYLVIGTGKKITLECSQTMGHDKMYWYQQDPGMELHLIHYSYGVNSTEKGDLSSESTVSRIRTEHFPLTLESARPSHTSQYLCASRGAGTDTQYFGPGTRLTVL.

As for this clonotype: A much larger clone lies a single base off, so this may be a read error. V and J are TRBV20-1 and TRBJ2-7; a possible D gene is TRBD2 (7 bases). The CDR3 runs 15 residues. Germline lookup yields CDR1 DFQATT and CDR2 SNEGSKA (reference sequence). This CDR3 reads CSSSPGAGDGDEQYF. CDR3 bases: TGCAGTTCTAGCCCGGGGGCGGGAGACGGGGACGAGCAGTACTTC.

Ten or more counts support this clonotype. The V gene is TRBV12-3 or TRBV12-4, the J gene TRBJ1-4, with a weak D call TRBD1 (5 bases). The V end was cut by 5 bases, the J end by 6 bases, with 7 bases between. The CDR3 has 12 amino acids. In DNA, the CDR3 is TGTGCCAGCAGTCGGGGGGATGAAAAACTGTTTTTT. It yields the protein CASSRGDEKLFF.

This clonotype has a count of ten or more. The J gene is TRBJ2-6, the V gene TRBV29-1; a weak D match, TRBD2 (5 bases). The germline V and J ends were trimmed by 3 bases and 3 bases, with 12 bases remaining between them. CDR1 and CDR2 from the germline V gene are SQVTM and ANQGSEA. This CDR3 spans 15 amino acids. CDR3 DNA: TGCAGCGTTGAGAGGGTCGGGCTTGGGGCCAACGTCCTGACTTTC. Translated, it gives CSVERVGLGANVLTF.

The table lists this clonotype with many counts. The chain employs TRBV6-2 or TRBV6-3 and TRBJ2-3; no reliable D call. The CDR3 has 17 amino acids. Germline-derived CDR1 and CDR2 are MNHEY and SVGEGT. Trimming took off 7 bases at V and 0 bases at J, with 20 bases between the two ends. The CDR3 loop reads CASKPNTWRTSTDTQYF. CDR3 sequence (DNA): TGTGCCAGCAAGCCCAATACGTGGAGAACTAGCACAGATACGCAGTATTTT.

In its sample, this clonotype was seen many times. This sequence joins TRBV28 and TRBJ1-5; D remains ambiguous. Germline-derived CDR1 and CDR2 are MDHEN and SYDVKM. The CDR3 extends over 16 amino acids. The ends were cut back, 6 bases at V and 0 bases at J, with 15 bases in the middle. CDR3 DNA: TGTGCCAGCAGCCCCCCGCAGGTTTATAGCAATCAGCCCCAGCATTTT. It specifies CASSPPQVYSNQPQHF.

In this sample, this clonotype turned up many times. This chain joins TRBV6-5 and TRBJ1-6; D is ambiguous. V was clipped by 5 bases and J by 6 bases, with 17 bases between them. The CDR3 runs to 16 residues. Germline lookup yields CDR1 MNHEY and CDR2 SVGAGI. CDR3 sequence: CASSQPKREINSPLHF. DNA of the CDR3: TGTGCCAGCAGTCAACCTAAACGGGAGATTAATTCACCCCTCCACTTT.

This chain joins TRBV9 and TRBJ2-2, with TRBD2 identical over 7 bases. The CDR3 totals 14 residues. V dropped 5 bases and J dropped 3; count of bases not matched to a gene: 4. CDR1 is SGDLS and CDR2 is YYNGEE in the germline V gene. In DNA form, the CDR3 reads TGTGCCAGCAGAAGACGGGGGGACACCGGGGAGCTGTTTTTT. It specifies CASRRRGDTGELFF.

Relative to its sample, this clonotype is medium-sized (0.01 to 0.1%). This sequence joins TRBV19 and TRBJ2-1; either TRBD1 or TRBD2 may supply D (5 bases each). CDR3 length equals 13 residues. Germline V gene sequence: CDR1 LNHDA, CDR2 SQIVND (reference sequence). V was pared by 1 base and J by 10 bases, with 11 bases between. CDR3 nucleotides: TGTGCCAGTAGTATAGCCGGAGAGGGGGAGCAGTTCTTC. It is translated as CASSIAGEGEQFF.

This clonotype was counted many times. The chain joins TRBV29-1 to TRBJ2-1, with TRBD2 identical over 10 bases. Trimming at V came to 7 bases and at J to 5 bases, leaving 14 bases not matched to a gene. The CDR3 sequence is 16 residues long. Germline loops: CDR1 SQVTM, CDR2 ANQGSEA. The CDR3 DNA reads as TGCAGCGGGGGGTGGGGGTCTAGCGGGGGAAACAATGAGCAGTTCTTC. Translation: CSGGWGSSGGNNEQFF.

The sample holds a few counts of this clonotype. The chain employs TRBV20-1 and TRBJ2-3; 11 bases are a match to TRBD2. The V segment lost 6 bases and the J segment 2 bases; nucleotides outside the gene matches: 19. The CDR3 contains 19 residues. Germline-derived CDR1 and CDR2 are DFQATT and SNEGSKA (reference sequence). CDR3 in DNA: TGCAGTGCCCCCCCGGGGGTTGGTAGCGGGAGGGCCGCCACAGATACGCAGTATTTT. Translated, it gives CSAPPGVGSGRAATDTQYF.

This clonotype was seen a few times. This likely traces to a read error, being one base from a far larger clone. The chain has TRBV6-2 or TRBV6-3 and TRBJ2-1; D is unresolved. The CDR3 contains 17 residues. Germline values: CDR1 MNHEY, CDR2 SVGEGT. V was cut by 4 bases and J by 5 bases, with 21 bases left in between. This chain's CDR3 is CASSSIGPGRTNNEQFF. The CDR3 DNA follows: TGTGCCAGCAGTTCCATTGGACCCGGAAGAACGAACAATGAGCAGTTCTTC.

This sequence joins TRBV29-1 and TRBJ2-7, with D uncertain. The germline CDR1 and CDR2 sequences are SQVTM and ANQGSEA. The CDR3 has 12 residues. The chain's CDR3 is CNVGQAAYEQYF. The CDR3, as DNA: TGCAATGTAGGGCAAGCAGCCTACGAGCAGTACTTC.